The present TCR beta chain was sequenced within a study of cytomegalovirus exposure and HLA in healthy donors. PCR primers comprised 60 Vbeta and 13 Jbeta primers. Produced via immunoSEQ multiplex PCR; TCRdb's table is partial and in-frame only. Of about 200,000 clones in the sample, around 80% are singletons; the top ten hold around 1.9%. The CDR3 extends over 15 amino acids. Trimming at V came to 5 bases and at J to 4 bases, leaving 9 bases not matched to a gene. Germline CDR1 and CDR2: SGHAT and FQNNGV. The chain uses TRBV11-2 and TRBJ2-5, with 8 bases matching TRBD1. Sequenced: PBMCs. This receptor was taken from a man aged 18 to 35 in good health and CMV-seronegative. The CDR3 bases are TGTGCCAGCAGCCTCACGAGGACAGGGAGAGAGACCCAGTACTTC. Encoded protein: CASSLTRTGRETQYF. Combining the CDR3 with reference TRBV11-2 and TRBJ2-5 gives the whole variable domain EAGVAQSPRYKIIEKRQSVAFWCNPISGHATLYWYQQILGQGPKLLIQFQNNGVVDDSQLPKDRFSAERLKGVDSTLKIQPAKLEDSAVYLCASSLTRTGRETQYFGPGTRLLVL.